These T cell receptor beta chains were read from a single sample in a study of blood T cell repertoires in COVID-19. Method: immunoSEQ multiplex PCR; TCRdb's copy keeps in-frame clones and lacks some. Found here are about 20,000 clones, nearly 90% of them singletons; the top ten hold 6% to 9%. Sequenced material: peripheral blood. The receptors here all came from a human donor with active COVID-19. The donor label of this sample is uncertain. The CDR3 runs from the conserved cysteine through the conserved F or W. D genes are given only for firm matches. Expanded clones are given a class, and other clones once, few, many or no size at all.

V gene	CDR3 length	J gene	clone size	D gene	CDR3 DNA	CDR3 protein
TRBV28	16	TRBJ2-1	NA	TRBD2	TGTGCCAGCAGTTTAGGGGGAGCGGGAGCTGTCTATGAGCAGTTCTTC	CASSLGGAGAVYEQFF
TRBV18	13	TRBJ2-5	NA	NA	TGTGCCAGCTCGCAAACGGGAAGAGAGACCCAGTACTTC	CASSQTGRETQYF
TRBV5-6	14	TRBJ2-7	few	TRBD1	TGTGCCAGCAGCTTAGGACAGGGGGCCTACGAGCAGTACTTC	CASSLGQGAYEQYF
TRBV6-5	15	TRBJ1-4	NA	TRBD1	TGTGCCAGCGCCCAGACAGGGGGCGCGGATGAAAAACTGTTTTTT	CASAQTGGADEKLFF
TRBV30	13	TRBJ2-3	NA	TRBD1	TGTGCCTGGACAGGGGGACCCACAGATACGCAGTATTTT	CAWTGGPTDTQYF
TRBV6-2/TRBV6-3	16	TRBJ1-5	NA	NA	TGTGCCAGCAGTTACGGGCCCGCGTATAGCAATCAGCCCCAGCATTTT	CASSYGPAYSNQPQHF
TRBV3-1/TRBV3-2	13	TRBJ1-6	NA	NA	TGTGCCAGCAGCCCCAGGGGTAATTCACCCCTCCACTTT	CASSPRGNSPLHF
TRBV30	16	TRBJ2-4	NA	NA	TGTGCCTGGAGTACCCCGAGGGTTAGCGGTCAGGACATTCAGTACTTC	CAWSTPRVSGQDIQYF
TRBV3-1/TRBV3-2	18	TRBJ1-5	NA	NA	TGTGCCAGCAGCCAAGATCGGGGGGGGGACGCAAGCAATCAGCCCCAGCATTTT	CASSQDRGGDASNQPQHF
TRBV29-1	12	TRBJ2-5	NA	TRBD2	TGCAGCGTTGGAGTTAGCGGGGAGACCCAGTACTTC	CSVGVSGETQYF
TRBV7-9	16	TRBJ1-1	NA	NA	TGTGCCAGCAGCGACGGCACAGGGCGATTGAACACTGAAGCTTTCTTT	CASSDGTGRLNTEAFF
TRBV6-2/TRBV6-3	15	TRBJ2-7	few	TRBD2	TGTGCCAGCAGTTACTTTCTAGCGGCCACCTACGAGCAGTACTTC	CASSYFLAATYEQYF
TRBV27	15	TRBJ1-5	NA	NA	TGTGCCAGCAGTTTAAGACCGGGACTTTCACAGCCCCAGCATTTT	CASSLRPGLSQPQHF
TRBV7-9	17	TRBJ2-1	NA	TRBD1	TGTGCCAGCAGCTTAGTAAGCGGGACAGGGGCCTACAATGAGCAGTTCTTC	CASSLVSGTGAYNEQFF
TRBV3-1/TRBV3-2	16	TRBJ1-2	NA	TRBD1	TGTGCCAGCAGCCAGGCGGCTACAGGGGGCAGCTATGGCTACACCTTC	CASSQAATGGSYGYTF
TRBV7-7	13	TRBJ2-5	NA	TRBD1	TGTGCTAGCGCCAGGGGGATCCAAGAGACCCAGTACTTC	CASARGIQETQYF
TRBV4-2	13	TRBJ1-1	NA	NA	TGTGCCAGCAGCCGGGGTGGGGCCACTGAAGCTTTCTTT	CASSRGGATEAFF
TRBV7-9	16	TRBJ2-7	NA	TRBD2	TGTGCCAGCAGCCCCGGACTAGCGGGAGTACTTAACGAGCAGTACTTC	CASSPGLAGVLNEQYF
TRBV6-5	14	TRBJ2-7	NA	TRBD1	TGTGCCAGCAGTACGACAGGGGGTACGTACGAGCAGTACTTC	CASSTTGGTYEQYF
TRBV19	16	TRBJ2-5	NA	TRBD1	TGTGCCAGTAGTGATTGGGACAGGGGAAATGGGGAGACCCAGTACTTC	CASSDWDRGNGETQYF
TRBV11-1	15	TRBJ2-7	NA	TRBD1	TGTGCCAGCAGCCCCGAAACAGGGGGTGGCTACGAGCAGTACTTC	CASSPETGGGYEQYF
TRBV15	15	TRBJ2-7	NA	NA	TGTGCCACCAGCAGAGACCGACGGGAGACCTACGAGCAGTACTTC	CATSRDRRETYEQYF
TRBV7-9	15	TRBJ2-3	once	NA	TGTGCCAGCAGCCTATCCAGGGCGATCACAGATACGCAGTATTTT	CASSLSRAITDTQYF
TRBV5-6	13	TRBJ2-7	NA	TRBD2	TGTGCCAGCAGCGGACTAGGAGACTACGAGCAGTACTTC	CASSGLGDYEQYF
TRBV7-9	16	TRBJ1-2	NA	TRBD1	TGTGCCAGCAGCTTATTAGGACAGGAGAGAAACTATGGCTACACCTTC	CASSLLGQERNYGYTF
TRBV5-8	15	TRBJ1-1	NA	TRBD1	TGTGCCAGCAGCACCGGGACAGGGGGCGTCACTGAAGCTTTCTTT	CASSTGTGGVTEAFF